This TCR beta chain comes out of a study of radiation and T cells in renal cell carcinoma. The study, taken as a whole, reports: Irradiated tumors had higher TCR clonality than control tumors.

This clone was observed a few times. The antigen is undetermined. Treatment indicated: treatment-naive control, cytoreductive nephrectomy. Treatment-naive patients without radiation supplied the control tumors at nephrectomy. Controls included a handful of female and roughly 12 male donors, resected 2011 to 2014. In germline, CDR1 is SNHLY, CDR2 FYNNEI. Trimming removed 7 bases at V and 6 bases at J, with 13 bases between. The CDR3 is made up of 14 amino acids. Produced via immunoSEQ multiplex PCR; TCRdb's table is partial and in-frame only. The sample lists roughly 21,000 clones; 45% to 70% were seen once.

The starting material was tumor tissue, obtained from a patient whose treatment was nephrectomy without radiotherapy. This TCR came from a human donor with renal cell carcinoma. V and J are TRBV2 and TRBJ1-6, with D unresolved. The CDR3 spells CASTPEEGNSPLHF. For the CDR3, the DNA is TGTGCCAGCACCCCAGAAGAGGGTAATTCACCCCTCCACTTT.